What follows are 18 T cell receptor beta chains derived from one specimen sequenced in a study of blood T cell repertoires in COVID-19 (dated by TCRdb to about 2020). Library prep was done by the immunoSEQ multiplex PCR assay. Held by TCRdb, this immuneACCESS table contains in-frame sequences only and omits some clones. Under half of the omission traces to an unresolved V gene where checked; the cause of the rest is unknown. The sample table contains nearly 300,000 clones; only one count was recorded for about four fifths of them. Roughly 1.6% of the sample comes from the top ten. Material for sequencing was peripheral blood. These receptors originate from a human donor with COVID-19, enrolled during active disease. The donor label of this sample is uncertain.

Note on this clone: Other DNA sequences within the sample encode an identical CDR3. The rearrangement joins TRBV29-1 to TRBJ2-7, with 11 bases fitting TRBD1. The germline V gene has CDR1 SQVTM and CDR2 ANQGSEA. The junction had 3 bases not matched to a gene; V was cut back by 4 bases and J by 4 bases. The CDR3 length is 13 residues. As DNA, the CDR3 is TGCAGCGTTGGGACAGGGGGCCGGTACGAGCAGTACTTC. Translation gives CSVGTGGRYEQYF.

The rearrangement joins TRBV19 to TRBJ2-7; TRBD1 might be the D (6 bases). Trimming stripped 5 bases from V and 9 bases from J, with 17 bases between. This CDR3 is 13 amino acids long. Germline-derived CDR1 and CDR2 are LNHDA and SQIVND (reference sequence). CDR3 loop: CASSDTGRGVQYF. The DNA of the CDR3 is TGTGCCAGTAGTGACACAGGGAGAGGCGTGCAGTACTTC. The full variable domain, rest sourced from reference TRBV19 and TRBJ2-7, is DGGITQSPKYLFRKEGQNVTLSCEQNLNHDAMYWYRQDPGQGLRLIYYSQIVNDFQKGDIAEGYSVSREKKESFPLTVTSAQKNPTAFYLCASSDTGRGVQYFGPGTRLTVT.

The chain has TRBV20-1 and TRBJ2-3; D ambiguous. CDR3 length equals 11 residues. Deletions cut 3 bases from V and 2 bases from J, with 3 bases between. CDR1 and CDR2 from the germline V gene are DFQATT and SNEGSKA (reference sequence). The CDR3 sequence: CSASYTDTQYF. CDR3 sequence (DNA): TGCAGTGCTAGTTACACAGATACGCAGTATTTT.

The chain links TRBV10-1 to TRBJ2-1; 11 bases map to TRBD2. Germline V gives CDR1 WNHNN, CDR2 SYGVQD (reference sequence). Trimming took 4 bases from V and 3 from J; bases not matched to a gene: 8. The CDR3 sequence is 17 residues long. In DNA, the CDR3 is TGCGCCAGCAGTGCCAGACTAGCGGGAAATAGCTACAATGAGCAGTTCTTC. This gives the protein CASSARLAGNSYNEQFF.

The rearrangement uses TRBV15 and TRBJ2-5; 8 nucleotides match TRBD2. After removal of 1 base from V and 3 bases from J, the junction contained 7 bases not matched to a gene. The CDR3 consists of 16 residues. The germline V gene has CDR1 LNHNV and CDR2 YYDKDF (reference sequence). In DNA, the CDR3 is TGTGCCACCAGCAGAGGGGTCGGGAGGGCCGAAGAGACCCAGTACTTC. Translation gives CATSRGVGRAEETQYF.

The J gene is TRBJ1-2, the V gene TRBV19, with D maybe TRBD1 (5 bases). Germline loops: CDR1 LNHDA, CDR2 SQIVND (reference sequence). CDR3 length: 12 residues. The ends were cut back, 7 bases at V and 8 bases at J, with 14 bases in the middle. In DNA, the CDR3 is TGTGCCAGTAAGATTCAGGGAGGGGGCTACACCTTC. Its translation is CASKIQGGGYTF. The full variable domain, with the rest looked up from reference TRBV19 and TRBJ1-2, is DGGITQSPKYLFRKEGQNVTLSCEQNLNHDAMYWYRQDPGQGLRLIYYSQIVNDFQKGDIAEGYSVSREKKESFPLTVTSAQKNPTAFYLCASKIQGGGYTFGSGTRLTVV.

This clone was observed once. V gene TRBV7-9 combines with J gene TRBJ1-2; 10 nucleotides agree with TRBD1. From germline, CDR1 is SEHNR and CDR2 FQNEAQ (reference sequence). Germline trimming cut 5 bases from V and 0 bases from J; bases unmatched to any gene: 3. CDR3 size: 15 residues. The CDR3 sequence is CASSGTGASNYGYTF. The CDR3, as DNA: TGTGCCAGCAGCGGGACAGGGGCCTCTAACTATGGCTACACCTTC.

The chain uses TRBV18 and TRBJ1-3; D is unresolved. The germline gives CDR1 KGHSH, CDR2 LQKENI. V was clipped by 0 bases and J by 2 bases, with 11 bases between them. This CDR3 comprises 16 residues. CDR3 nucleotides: TGTGCCAGCTCACCACCCCTCGCAGAGGCTGGAAACACCATATATTTT. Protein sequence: CASSPPLAEAGNTIYF.

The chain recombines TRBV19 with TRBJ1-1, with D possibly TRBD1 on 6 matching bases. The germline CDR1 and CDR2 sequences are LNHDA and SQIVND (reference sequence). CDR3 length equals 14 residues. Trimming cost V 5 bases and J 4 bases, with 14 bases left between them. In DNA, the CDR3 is TGTGCCAGTAGTCCGCAGGGGCGCTTCACTGAAGCTTTCTTT. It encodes CASSPQGRFTEAFF.

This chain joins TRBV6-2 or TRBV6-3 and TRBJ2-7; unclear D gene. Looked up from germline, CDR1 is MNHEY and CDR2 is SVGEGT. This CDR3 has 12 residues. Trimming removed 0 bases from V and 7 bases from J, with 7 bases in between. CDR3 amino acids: CASSYSAGEQYF. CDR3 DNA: TGTGCCAGCAGTTACTCGGCAGGAGAGCAGTACTTC.

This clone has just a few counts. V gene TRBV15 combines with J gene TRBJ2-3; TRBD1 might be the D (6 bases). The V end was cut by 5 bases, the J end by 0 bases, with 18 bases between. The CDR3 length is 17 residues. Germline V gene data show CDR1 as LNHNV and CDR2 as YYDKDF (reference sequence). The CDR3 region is CATSGSRGPLSTDTQYF. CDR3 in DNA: TGTGCCACCAGCGGAAGCAGGGGTCCGCTTAGCACAGATACGCAGTATTTT.

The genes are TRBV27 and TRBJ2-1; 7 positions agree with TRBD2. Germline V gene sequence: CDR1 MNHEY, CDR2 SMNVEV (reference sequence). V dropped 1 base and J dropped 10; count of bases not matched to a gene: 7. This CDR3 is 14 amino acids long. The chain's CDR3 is CASSLFGLVGEQFF. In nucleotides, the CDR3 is TGTGCCAGCAGTTTATTTGGACTAGTGGGCGAGCAGTTCTTC.

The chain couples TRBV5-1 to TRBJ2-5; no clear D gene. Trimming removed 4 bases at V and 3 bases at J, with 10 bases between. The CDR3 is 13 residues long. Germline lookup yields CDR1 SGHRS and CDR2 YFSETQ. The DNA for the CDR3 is TGCGCCAGCAGCCAACAGAGAGAAGAGACCCAGTACTTC. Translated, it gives CASSQQREETQYF.

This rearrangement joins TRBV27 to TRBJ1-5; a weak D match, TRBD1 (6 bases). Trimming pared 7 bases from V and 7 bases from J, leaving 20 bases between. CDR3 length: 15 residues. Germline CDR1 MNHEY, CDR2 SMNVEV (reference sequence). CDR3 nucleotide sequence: TGTGCCAGCACGGTGACCTTTACAGGGAACCAGCCCCAGCATTTT. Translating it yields CASTVTFTGNQPQHF.

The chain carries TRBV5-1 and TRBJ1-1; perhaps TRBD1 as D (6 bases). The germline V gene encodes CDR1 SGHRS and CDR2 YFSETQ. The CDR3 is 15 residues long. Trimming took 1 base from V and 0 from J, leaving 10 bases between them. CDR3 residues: CASSLMGDMNTEAFF. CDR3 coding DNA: TGCGCCAGCAGCTTGATGGGGGACATGAACACTGAAGCTTTCTTT.

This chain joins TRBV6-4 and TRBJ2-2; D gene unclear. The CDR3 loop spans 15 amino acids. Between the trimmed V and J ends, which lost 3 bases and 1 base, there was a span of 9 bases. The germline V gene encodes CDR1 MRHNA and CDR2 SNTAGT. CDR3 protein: CASSEVAGNTGELFF. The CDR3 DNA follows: TGTGCCAGCAGTGAGGTAGCCGGGAACACCGGGGAGCTGTTTTTT.

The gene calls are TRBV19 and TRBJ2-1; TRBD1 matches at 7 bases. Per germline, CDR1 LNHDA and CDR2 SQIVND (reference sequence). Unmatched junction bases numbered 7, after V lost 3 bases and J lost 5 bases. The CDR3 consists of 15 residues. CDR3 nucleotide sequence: TGTGCCAGTAGTATCAGTGACAGGGCCCACAATGAGCAGTTCTTC. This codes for CASSISDRAHNEQFF.

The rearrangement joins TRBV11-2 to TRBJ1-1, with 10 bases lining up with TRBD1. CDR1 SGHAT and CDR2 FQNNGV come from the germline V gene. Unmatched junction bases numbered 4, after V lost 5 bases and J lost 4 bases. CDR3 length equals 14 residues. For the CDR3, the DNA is TGTGCCAGCAGCCTGGACAGGGGGGCCACTGAAGCTTTCTTT. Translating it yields CASSLDRGATEAFF.